This T cell receptor beta chain is from a study of metastatic and nonmetastatic thyroid tumors (TCRdb year 2020). Looking at the study overall: Repertoires were compared across peripheral blood and tumor or nodule tissue samples from malignant and benign thyroid patients. On the study overall, not on this receptor specifically: TCR beta diversity was reported as significantly higher in malignant tumors than in benign nodules, in both blood and tumor samples.

The method was PCR. This sample was sequenced with an Illumina HiSeq 4000. High-throughput sequencing was used to profile the CDR3 region of the TCR beta-chain in every patient. Turning to the authors' computational methods: CDR3 differences across clinicopathological groups were used to build a classifier for discriminating distant-metastatic papillary thyroid cancer patients. To measure repertoire diversity the researchers used the Shannon index, while the Morisita-Horn index served to gauge how similar the tumor and blood repertoires were. Clones were called with MiXCR by TCRdb after fastp trimmed the public reads at Q25, and only in-frame beta chains were retained. Here the V and J calls rest on TCRdb's processing, not on the authors' analysis. This sample has roughly 38,000 clones in its table, and about 12% of those were observed once. The top ten clonotypes cover about 9% of the sample. The germline ends are 11 bases apart after V is trimmed by 4 bases and J by 5 bases. The CDR3 runs 13 residues from the cysteine to the phenylalanine. Of the read, only the CDR3 DNA is kept; its 39 bases are in frame from base 1. The germline V gene encodes CDR1 MNHNS and CDR2 SASEGT.

Within its sample, this clone is medium-sized (0.01 to 0.1%). Which antigen it targets is not known. The input lacks base qualities; no much larger clone sits a single base away. No patient had received any treatment before thyroid surgery. Using T-cell receptor beta sequencing, the study looked back at clinical samples from patients collected from about 2011 to 2018. The chain is encoded by TRBV6-1 joined to TRBJ1-1; TRBD1 might be the D gene, on 5 matching bases. Sequencing was carried out using blood. The origin of this receptor is a male donor with papillary thyroid cancer or a benign thyroid nodule (not recorded which). Some clones in this sample may be carry-over from other donors' samples. The nucleotide sequence is given as TGTGCCAGCAGTGTGGGGGTCGGAACTGAAGCTTTCTTT. Its amino acids are CASSVGVGTEAFF.